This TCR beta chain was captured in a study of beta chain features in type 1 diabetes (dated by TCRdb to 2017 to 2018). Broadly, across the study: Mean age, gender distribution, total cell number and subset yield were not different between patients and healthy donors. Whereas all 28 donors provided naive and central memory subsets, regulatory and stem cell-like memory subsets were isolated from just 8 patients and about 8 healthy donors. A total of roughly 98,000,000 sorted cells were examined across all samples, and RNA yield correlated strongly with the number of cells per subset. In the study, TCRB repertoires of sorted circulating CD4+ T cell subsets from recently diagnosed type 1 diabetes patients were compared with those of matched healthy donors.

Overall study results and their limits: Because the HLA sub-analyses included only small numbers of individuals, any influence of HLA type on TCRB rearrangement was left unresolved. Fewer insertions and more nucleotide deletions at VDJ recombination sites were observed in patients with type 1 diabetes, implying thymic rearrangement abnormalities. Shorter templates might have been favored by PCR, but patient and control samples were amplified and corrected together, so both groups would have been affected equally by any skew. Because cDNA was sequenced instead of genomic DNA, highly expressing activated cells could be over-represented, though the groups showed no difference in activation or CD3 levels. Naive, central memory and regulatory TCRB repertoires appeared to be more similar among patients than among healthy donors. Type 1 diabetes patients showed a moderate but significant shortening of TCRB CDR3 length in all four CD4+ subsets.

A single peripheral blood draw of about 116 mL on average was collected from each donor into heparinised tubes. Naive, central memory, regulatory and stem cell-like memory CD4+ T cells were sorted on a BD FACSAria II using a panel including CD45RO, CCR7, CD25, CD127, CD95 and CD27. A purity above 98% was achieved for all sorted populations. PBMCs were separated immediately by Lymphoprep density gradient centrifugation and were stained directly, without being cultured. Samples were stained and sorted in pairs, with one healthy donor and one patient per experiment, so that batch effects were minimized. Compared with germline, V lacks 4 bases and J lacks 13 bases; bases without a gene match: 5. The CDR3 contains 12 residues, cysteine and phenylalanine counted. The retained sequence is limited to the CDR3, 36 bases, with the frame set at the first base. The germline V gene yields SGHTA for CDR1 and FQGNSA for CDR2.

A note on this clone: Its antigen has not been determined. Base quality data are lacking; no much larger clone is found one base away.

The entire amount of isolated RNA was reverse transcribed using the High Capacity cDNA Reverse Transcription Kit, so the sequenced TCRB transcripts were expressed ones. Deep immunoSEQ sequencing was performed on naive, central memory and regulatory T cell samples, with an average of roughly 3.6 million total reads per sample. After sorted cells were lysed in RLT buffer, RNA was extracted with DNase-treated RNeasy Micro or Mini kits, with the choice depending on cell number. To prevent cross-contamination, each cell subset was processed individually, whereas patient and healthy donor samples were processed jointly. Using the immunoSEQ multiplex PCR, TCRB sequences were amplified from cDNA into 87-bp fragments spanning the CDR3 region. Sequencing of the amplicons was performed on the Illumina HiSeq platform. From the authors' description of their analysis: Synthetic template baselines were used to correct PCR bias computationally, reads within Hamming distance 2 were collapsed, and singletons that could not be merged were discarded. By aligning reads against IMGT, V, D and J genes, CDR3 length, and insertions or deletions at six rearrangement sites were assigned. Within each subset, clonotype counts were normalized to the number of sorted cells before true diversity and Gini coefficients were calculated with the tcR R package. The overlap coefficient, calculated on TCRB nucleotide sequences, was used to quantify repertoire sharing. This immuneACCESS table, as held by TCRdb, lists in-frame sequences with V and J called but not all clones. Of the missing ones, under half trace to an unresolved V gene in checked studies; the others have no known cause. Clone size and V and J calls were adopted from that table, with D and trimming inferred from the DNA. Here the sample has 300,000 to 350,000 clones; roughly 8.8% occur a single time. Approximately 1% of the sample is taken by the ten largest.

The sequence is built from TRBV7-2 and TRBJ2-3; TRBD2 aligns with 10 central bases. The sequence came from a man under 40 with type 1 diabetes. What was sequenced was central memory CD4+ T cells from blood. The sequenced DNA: TGTGCCAGCAGCTCCCCGGGACTAGCGAAGTATTTT. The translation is CASSSPGLAKYF.